One and the same sample provided the 20 T cell receptor beta chains below, sequenced in a study of graft-versus-host responses after intestinal transplantation. Their antigens are not known. Sequencing was performed with immunoSEQ multiplex PCR; in TCRdb, only in-frame clones are kept and a portion is missing. Altogether about 36,000 clones are present, approximately 94% being singletons, with the ten largest covering roughly 0.22%. The material sequenced was unstimulated CD4+ T cells sorted from spleen or lymph node cells, taken before transplant. The receptor source for this set is a human donor who was the organ donor for an intestinal transplant.

The chain couples TRBV6-1 to TRBJ2-7; D unclear. The CDR3 consists of 13 residues. Trimming shortened V by 1 base and J by 5 bases, and 9 bases separated the two germline ends. Germline CDR1 reads MNHNS; CDR2 reads SASEGT. The CDR3 coding sequence is TGTGCCAGCAGTGAAGTTTCTTTAGACGAGCAGTACTTC. Translation gives CASSEVSLDEQYF.

This chain connects TRBV6-5 to TRBJ1-1, with 10 bases matching TRBD1. The V segment lost 2 bases and the J segment 3 bases; nucleotides outside the gene matches: 0. Germline CDR1 is MNHEY and CDR2 is SVGAGI. The CDR3 runs to 14 residues. The CDR3 DNA sequence: TGTGCCAGCAGTTACGACAGGGGGCACACTGAAGCTTTCTTT. Amino acid sequence: CASSYDRGHTEAFF.

The chain links TRBV18 to TRBJ2-3; 14 bases line up with TRBD2. From germline, CDR1 is KGHSH and CDR2 LQKENI. The V gene end was trimmed by 3 bases and the J gene end by 0 bases; junction bases not matched to a gene: 5. This CDR3 is 18 amino acids long. The DNA for the CDR3 is TGTGCCAGCTCACCGGGACTAGCGGGGGCCTCTAGCACAGATACGCAGTATTTT. This translates into CASSPGLAGASSTDTQYF.

This clone was seen a single time. The chain employs TRBV18 and TRBJ2-7; no clear D. Germline CDR1 and CDR2: KGHSH and LQKENI. V dropped 2 bases and J dropped 3 bases, with 5 bases sitting between them. This CDR3 comprises 12 residues. The CDR3 nucleotides are TGTGCCAGCTCACCAGGGGTCTACGAGCAGTACTTC. It encodes CASSPGVYEQYF. Drawing the rest from reference TRBV18 and TRBJ2-7, the complete variable domain is NAGVMQNPRHLVRRRGQEARLRCSPMKGHSHVYWYRQLPEEGLKFMVYLQKENIIDESGMPKERFSAEFPKEGPSILRIQQVVRGDSAAYFCASSPGVYEQYFGPGTRLTVT.

V gene TRBV5-6 combines with J gene TRBJ2-3, with D perhaps TRBD2 (5 bases). Trimming left V 1 base short and J 6 bases short, with 9 bases between. The CDR3 runs 13 residues. Germline lookup yields CDR1 SGHDT and CDR2 YYEEEE. Here the CDR3 reads CASSLKGVDTQYF. The CDR3 coding sequence is TGTGCCAGCAGCTTGAAGGGAGTCGATACGCAGTATTTT.

The genes are TRBV2 and TRBJ2-2, with D uncertain. Germline values: CDR1 SNHLY, CDR2 FYNNEI. This CDR3 is built from 14 residues. Trimming cost V 5 bases and J 7 bases, with 14 bases left between them. CDR3 sequence: CASSIGPTIGELFF. The CDR3, as DNA: TGTGCCAGCAGTATCGGGCCTACCATCGGGGAGCTGTTTTTT.

The chain is built from TRBV28 and TRBJ1-5; 8 bases map to TRBD1. V dropped 5 bases and J dropped 0; count of bases not matched to a gene: 12. Per the germline V gene, CDR1 is MDHEN and CDR2 is SYDVKM. The CDR3 extends over 18 amino acids. CDR3 sequence: CASSRTGRKKNSNQPQHF. The CDR3 region has the DNA TGTGCCAGCAGTCGGACAGGGAGGAAAAAGAATAGCAATCAGCCCCAGCATTTT.

V gene TRBV10-3 combines with J gene TRBJ2-4, with 10 bases matching TRBD1. Germline V lookup: CDR1 ENHRY, CDR2 SYGVKD. This CDR3 has 16 residues. V shed 6 bases, J shed 3 bases, and the junction held 8 bases outside the gene matches. The CDR3 DNA reads TGTGCCATCAGCGGACAGGGGGGGGGTGGCAAAAACATTCAGTACTTC. Amino acid sequence: CAISGQGGGGKNIQYF.

The chain has TRBV27 and TRBJ1-6; 7 bases match TRBD1. Looked up from germline, CDR1 is MNHEY and CDR2 is SMNVEV (reference sequence). V lost 3 bases, J lost 0 bases, and 11 bases stayed unmatched. This CDR3 spans 19 amino acids. The CDR3 region is CASSFRGDSISSYNSPLHF. CDR3 nucleotides: TGTGCCAGCAGTTTCCGGGGGGACAGCATAAGCTCCTATAATTCACCCCTCCACTTT.

CDR3 nucleotides: TGTGCCAGCTCACCACCGACGAAGGGGGTGGGCTACACCTTC. It yields the protein CASSPPTKGVGYTF. The rearrangement joins TRBV18 to TRBJ1-2, with TRBD1 as a possible D gene (6 bases). The CDR3 is made up of 14 amino acids. Looked up from germline, CDR1 is KGHSH and CDR2 is LQKENI. Trimming left V 0 bases short and J 8 bases short, with 13 bases between.

V is TRBV5-6 and J is TRBJ2-7; D gene unclear. Trimming removed 0 bases at V and 2 bases at J, with 12 bases between. Germline CDR1 is SGHDT and CDR2 is YYEEEE. The CDR3 sequence is 15 residues long. CDR3 sequence: CASSLDLKVPYEQYF. In DNA, the CDR3 is TGTGCCAGCAGCTTGGATCTTAAGGTGCCCTACGAGCAGTACTTC.

This clone was found once. The chain is built from TRBV27 and TRBJ1-1, with D possibly TRBD1 on 6 matching bases. V dropped 3 bases and J dropped 5 bases, with 16 bases sitting between them. Per the germline V gene, CDR1 is MNHEY and CDR2 is SMNVEV (reference sequence). CDR3 size: 15 residues. The CDR3 here is CASSFGNRDPTEAFF. The CDR3 coding sequence is TGTGCCAGCAGTTTCGGGAACAGGGACCCAACTGAAGCTTTCTTT.

V and J are TRBV7-3 and TRBJ2-7; the D gene is possibly TRBD1 (5 bases). The CDR3 length is 15 residues. Germline loops: CDR1 SGHTA, CDR2 FQGTGA. Trimming left V 1 base short and J 1 base short, with 11 bases between. CDR3 nucleotide sequence: TGTGCCAGCAGCTTAAGCGGCAGGGATTCCTACGAGCAGTACTTC. Amino acids: CASSLSGRDSYEQYF. Full variable domain (remainder filled in from reference TRBV7-3 and TRBJ2-7): GAGVSQTPSNKVTEKGKYVELRCDPISGHTALYWYRQSLGQGPEFLIYFQGTGAADDSGLPNDRFFAVRPEGSVSTLKIQRTERGDSAVYLCASSLSGRDSYEQYFGPGTRLTVT.

The rearrangement joins TRBV6-5 to TRBJ1-2, with 8 bases that match TRBD1. This CDR3 is 13 amino acids long. Trimming removed 6 bases from V and 4 bases from J; junction bases left unmatched: 4. Germline CDR1 reads MNHEY; CDR2 reads SVGAGI. The DNA of the CDR3 is TGTGCCAGCAGCCAGGGACAGGTCTATGGCTACACCTTC. Its translation: CASSQGQVYGYTF.

This chain uses TRBV7-2 with TRBJ2-3; D may be TRBD1 (5 bases). CDR3 length: 15 residues. CDR1 and CDR2 from the germline V gene are SGHTA and FQGNSA. V was trimmed by 5 bases and J by 0 bases, leaving 12 bases between them. CDR3 loop: CASSPYQGSTDTQYF. Here the CDR3 DNA reads TGTGCCAGCAGCCCCTACCAGGGTAGCACAGATACGCAGTATTTT.

V gene TRBV5-6 combines with J gene TRBJ1-2; the D is unclear. The V gene's germline CDR1 is SGHDT and CDR2 YYEEEE. Trimming left V 3 bases short and J 5 bases short, with 14 bases between. The CDR3 is made up of 14 amino acids. CDR3 region: CASSSLAGLYGYTF. CDR3 coding DNA: TGTGCCAGCAGCTCCCTAGCAGGCCTTTATGGCTACACCTTC.

The chain carries TRBV9 and TRBJ2-5; 8 nucleotides line up with TRBD1. This CDR3 contains 15 residues. The V segment lost 0 bases and the J segment 1 base; nucleotides outside the gene matches: 2. Germline CDR1 and CDR2: SGDLS and YYNGEE. DNA for the CDR3: TGTGCCAGCAGCGTAGCTCAGGGGGCCCAAGAGACCCAGTACTTC. Translating it yields CASSVAQGAQETQYF.

The chain's CDR3 is CASSLTGGPTDTQYF. The CDR3, as DNA: TGTGCCAGCAGTTTAACGGGGGGGCCCACAGATACGCAGTATTTT. J is TRBJ2-3 and V is TRBV27, with TRBD2 identical over 8 bases. J lost 2 bases, V lost 2 bases, and 3 bases had no gene match. CDR3 length: 15 residues. Germline CDR1 reads MNHEY; CDR2 reads SMNVEV (reference sequence).

The CDR3 loop reads CASSVFSGQGRAFF. As DNA, the CDR3 is TGTGCCAGCAGTGTGTTCTCCGGACAGGGTCGGGCTTTCTTT. The rearrangement links TRBV6-6 to TRBJ1-1, with 8 bases lining up with TRBD1. V lost 5 bases to trimming and J lost 11 bases; unmatched junction nucleotides: 13. CDR3 size: 14 residues. Germline assignment: CDR1 MNHNY and CDR2 SVGAGI (reference sequence).

The chain couples TRBV10-3 to TRBJ1-1; no clear D. The CDR3 is 12 residues long. Trimming cost V 4 bases and J 7 bases, with 10 bases left between them. Germline lookup yields CDR1 ENHRY and CDR2 SYGVKD. CDR3 sequence: CAISVAANEAFF. CDR3 nucleotides: TGTGCCATCAGTGTTGCGGCTAATGAAGCTTTCTTT.